Reported below is one T cell receptor beta chain. What it binds is unknown. Use of 60 Vbeta and 13 Jbeta primers characterized the PCR. The assay was immunoSEQ multiplex PCR, and TCRdb's table has in-frame clones only and misses some. Counted here are under 200,000 clones, over 60% occurring once; the ten biggest clones make up around 5.7%. Trimming took 6 bases from V and 5 from J; bases not matched to a gene: 6. Germline V lookup: CDR1 SGHVS, CDR2 FNYEAQ. This CDR3 spans 15 amino acids. This record comes from a study of cytomegalovirus exposure and HLA in healthy donors. Study-wide context: In a previous analysis, more than 90 million unique TCR beta sequences were found from 150 million to 200 million T cells.

Healthy bone marrow donors made up the cohort. Overall study findings and caveats: Many donors shared some public TCRs, even though most TCR sequences were rare.

The TCR originated in a man aged 35 to 55 in good health and CMV-seronegative. The sequenced sample was PBMCs. The rearrangement links TRBV7-6 to TRBJ2-2, with 10 bases identical to TRBD1. The CDR3 sequence: CASRPGQGGTGELFF. The CDR3 nucleotides are TGTGCCAGCAGACCTGGACAGGGGGGAACCGGGGAGCTGTTTTTT. Using reference TRBV7-6 and TRBJ2-2 for the parts outside the CDR3, the full variable domain is GAGVSQSPRYKVTKRGQDVALRCDPISGHVSLYWYRQALGQGPEFLTYFNYEAQQDKSGLPNDRFSAERPEGSISTLTIQRTEQRDSAMYRCASRPGQGGTGELFFGEGSRLTVL.